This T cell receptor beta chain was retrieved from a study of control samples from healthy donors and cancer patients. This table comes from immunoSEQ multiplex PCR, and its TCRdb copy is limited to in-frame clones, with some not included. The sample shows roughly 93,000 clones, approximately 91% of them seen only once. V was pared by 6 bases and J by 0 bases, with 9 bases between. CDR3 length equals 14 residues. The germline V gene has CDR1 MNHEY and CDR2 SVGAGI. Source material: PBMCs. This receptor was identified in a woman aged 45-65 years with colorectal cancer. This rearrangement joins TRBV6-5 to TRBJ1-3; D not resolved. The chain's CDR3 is CASSQFSSGNTIYF. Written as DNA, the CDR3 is TGTGCCAGCAGCCAATTCAGCTCTGGAAACACCATATATTTT.